These 31 T cell receptor beta chains originate from one sample sequenced in a study of response to subunit inactivated influenza vaccine. Using its own MiXCR run on the RT-PCR reads, TCRdb lists one record per CDR3 protein. In the table there are roughly 650,000 distinct CDR3 sequences, about 14% of which are singletons. The input for sequencing was PBMCs from blood, taken around 15 days before vaccination. The receptors were sampled from a man over 45 who received an inactivated influenza vaccine.

The chain uses TRBV5-1 and TRBJ2-7; D uncertain. The CDR3 consists of 15 residues. The V end was cut by 4 bases, the J end by 6 bases, with 20 bases between. CDR1 is SGHRS, CDR2 YFSETQ, per germline. The CDR3 DNA reads as TGCGCCAGCAGCCCACCGACGTCTAAGGTGCTCGAGCAGTACTTC. Translating gives CASSPPTSKVLEQYF.

This clonotype occurred many times. The genes are TRBV20-1 and TRBJ2-3, with 10 bases fitting TRBD2. After removal of 7 bases from V and 14 bases from J, the junction contained 6 bases not matched to a gene. This CDR3 is 10 amino acids long. Germline CDR1 DFQATT, CDR2 SNEGSKA (reference sequence). In nucleotides, the CDR3 is TGCAGTGTCCTAGCGGGGGCACCGTATTTT. Its translation: CSVLAGAPYF.

The chain links TRBV20-1 to TRBJ2-2, with D maybe TRBD1 (5 bases). The CDR3 spans 15 residues. From germline, CDR1 is DFQATT and CDR2 SNEGSKA (reference sequence). The V end was cut by 1 base, the J end by 7 bases, with 16 bases between. In DNA, the CDR3 is TGCAGTGCTAGAGGCGATGGGGCGGTCGACGGGGAGCTGTTTTTT. Protein: CSARGDGAVDGELFF.

This clonotype came up a few times. This rearrangement joins TRBV12-3 or TRBV12-4 to TRBJ1-4; the match to TRBD1 covers 9 bases. The CDR3 sequence is 16 residues long. With V trimmed by 2 bases and J by 10 bases, 11 bases remained unmatched. This CDR3 reads CASSLLFGGQGGKLFF. The DNA of the CDR3 is TGTGCCAGCAGTTTACTCTTTGGGGGACAGGGAGGAAAACTGTTTTTT.

The chain recombines TRBV19 with TRBJ2-7; weak D call: TRBD1 (5 bases). Trimming took off 3 bases at V and 4 bases at J, with 13 bases between the two ends. Germline CDR1 and CDR2: LNHDA and SQIVND (reference sequence). The CDR3 is 14 amino acids. CDR3: CASSIGQGGYEQYF. The CDR3 DNA follows: TGTGCCAGTAGTATTGGTCAGGGTGGATACGAGCAGTACTTC.

The table lists this clonotype with a few counts. The rearrangement uses TRBV10-3 and TRBJ2-5, with D possibly TRBD1 on 6 matching bases. The CDR3 is 14 residues long. The germline gives CDR1 ENHRY, CDR2 SYGVKD. V was clipped by 0 bases and J by 4 bases, with 9 bases between them. CDR3 region: CAISESTGRETQYF. In nucleotides, the CDR3 is TGTGCCATCAGTGAGTCAACAGGGAGAGAGACCCAGTACTTC.

This clonotype was counted only a few times. The rearrangement joins TRBV6-5 to TRBJ1-6; the match to TRBD1 covers 9 bases. This CDR3 spans 18 amino acids. CDR1 is MNHEY and CDR2 is SVGAGI in the germline V gene. Trimming cost V 0 bases and J 8 bases; bases outside gene matches: 11. The CDR3 is CASSYSRLTGGNDSPLHF. The CDR3 coding sequence is TGTGCCAGCAGTTACTCAAGATTGACAGGGGGTAATGATTCACCCCTCCACTTT.

In its sample, this clonotype was seen many times. The genes are TRBV20-1 and TRBJ1-5; no definite D call. CDR1 is DFQATT and CDR2 is SNEGSKA in the germline V gene (reference sequence). Trimming took 1 base from V and 0 from J, leaving 10 bases between them. This CDR3 region has 15 residues. The CDR3 region has the DNA TGCAGTGCTAGAGCGTTCGAGCATAGCAATCAGCCCCAGCATTTT. This translates into CSARAFEHSNQPQHF.

This clonotype has ten or more counts. This chain connects TRBV2 to TRBJ1-1; D remains ambiguous. The CDR3 contains 13 residues. CDR1 and CDR2 from the germline V gene are SNHLY and FYNNEI. Trimming cost V 6 bases and J 1 base, with 9 bases left between them. The CDR3 DNA sequence: TGTGCCAGCAGCCACGACCCGAACACTGAAGCTTTCTTT. It encodes CASSHDPNTEAFF. Full variable domain (remainder filled in from reference TRBV2 and TRBJ1-1): EPEVTQTPSHQVTQMGQEVILRCVPISNHLYFYWYRQILGQKVEFLVSFYNNEISEKSEIFDDQFSVERPDGSNFTLKIRSTKLEDSAMYFCASSHDPNTEAFFGQGTRLTVV.

This clonotype was counted only a few times. This sequence joins TRBV7-2 and TRBJ2-7, with TRBD2 matching 11 bases. The CDR3 totals 16 residues. Germline V gene data show CDR1 as SGHTA and CDR2 as FQGNSA. V gave up 3 bases and J gave up 3 bases; unmatched junction bases: 7. CDR3 region: CASSFEGTSGSYEQYF. The CDR3 region has the DNA TGTGCCAGCAGCTTCGAAGGGACTAGCGGCAGCTACGAGCAGTACTTC.

The table lists this clonotype with a few counts. The rearrangement links TRBV23-1 to TRBJ1-3; D call uncertain. TRBV23-1 is noted as an ORF with a role that remains uncertain. The CDR3 length is 17 residues. Trimming cost V 0 bases and J 4 bases, with 16 bases left between them. This CDR3 is CASSQSTVRRPGNTIYF. The CDR3 DNA reads as TGCGCCAGCAGTCAATCTACGGTACGCCGGCCGGGAAACACCATATATTTT.

In DNA, the CDR3 is TGTGCCAGCAGCTTAGTCTTAGTGGGCAATGAGCAGTTCTTC. Its protein is CASSLVLVGNEQFF. The rearrangement joins TRBV11-2 to TRBJ2-1, with D unclear. The CDR3 length is 14 residues. V was clipped by 1 base and J by 6 bases, with 10 bases between them. Germline V lookup: CDR1 SGHAT, CDR2 FQNNGV.

V gene TRBV7-9 combines with J gene TRBJ1-3; D not certain. Trimming took 7 bases from V and 0 from J, leaving 16 bases between them. This CDR3 contains 16 residues. Germline V lookup: CDR1 SEHNR, CDR2 FQNEAQ (reference sequence). For the CDR3, the DNA is TGTGCCAGCATCCCGTTAGATGGCTTCTCTGGAAACACCATATATTTT. Translation gives CASIPLDGFSGNTIYF.

This clonotype appeared many times. The V gene is TRBV28, the J gene TRBJ1-5, with D uncertain. CDR1 and CDR2 from the germline V gene are MDHEN and SYDVKM. This CDR3 has 14 amino acids. Trimming pared 3 bases from V and 6 bases from J, leaving 12 bases between. CDR3 loop: CASSFPGFGQPQHF. The CDR3 DNA follows: TGTGCCAGCAGTTTCCCGGGGTTTGGTCAGCCCCAGCATTTT. Looking up the rest from reference TRBV28 and TRBJ1-5 gives the full variable domain: DVKVTQSSRYLVKRTGEKVFLECVQDMDHENMFWYRQDPGLGLRLIYFSYDVKMKEKGDIPEGYSVSREKKERFSLILESASTNQTSMYLCASSFPGFGQPQHFGDGTRLSIL.

The V gene is TRBV4-3, the J gene TRBJ2-2; 9 bases are a match to TRBD1. V trimming: 6 bases; J trimming: 5 bases; junction bases outside the gene matches: 7. The CDR3 is made up of 15 amino acids. Germline lookup yields CDR1 LGHNA and CDR2 YSLEER. The DNA of the CDR3 is TGCGCCAGCAGACCGGGACAGGGAATAACCGGGGAGCTGTTTTTT. Amino acids: CASRPGQGITGELFF.

This clonotype was counted a few times. V is TRBV4-3 and J is TRBJ2-5, with a possible D match to TRBD2 (6 bases). V lost 4 bases, J lost 1 base, and 19 bases lay in between. The germline CDR1 and CDR2 sequences are LGHNA and YSLEER. CDR3 size: 17 residues. In DNA form, the CDR3 reads TGCGCCAGCAGCCCCCGTTTAGGGCGGGGATTCCAAGAGACCCAGTACTTC. This sequence encodes CASSPRLGRGFQETQYF.

This clonotype occurred a few times. V usage is TRBV12-3 or TRBV12-4 and J usage is TRBJ1-6; D perhaps matches TRBD1 (5 bases). V was trimmed by 4 bases and J by 9 bases, leaving 10 bases between them. CDR3 length equals 13 residues. As DNA, the CDR3 is TGTGCCAGCAGTTCGACGGGACCTTCACCCCTCCACTTT. Amino acid sequence: CASSSTGPSPLHF.

This clonotype was detected many times. V and J are TRBV11-2 and TRBJ2-5; TRBD1 might be the D (6 bases). The germline V gene encodes CDR1 SGHAT and CDR2 FQNNGV. V was cut by 2 bases and J by 5 bases, with 12 bases left in between. The CDR3 spans 14 residues. In nucleotides, the CDR3 is TGTGCCAGCAGCTTAAGATCGCAGGGGGAGACCCAGTACTTC. Protein: CASSLRSQGETQYF.

V is TRBV20-1 and J is TRBJ2-3; 11 bases line up with TRBD2. The germline V gene has CDR1 DFQATT and CDR2 SNEGSKA (reference sequence). The CDR3 runs 14 residues. V trimming: 3 bases; J trimming: 6 bases; junction bases outside the gene matches: 5. DNA of the CDR3: TGCAGTGCTAGCCTACTAGCGGGAGTGGATACGCAGTATTTT. Residues: CSASLLAGVDTQYF.

The chain has TRBV7-9 and TRBJ2-1, with D perhaps given as TRBD1 or TRBD2 (5 bases each). Germline CDR1 and CDR2: SEHNR and FQNEAQ (reference sequence). The CDR3 is 13 residues long. Trimming took off 0 bases at V and 9 bases at J, with 9 bases between the two ends. The CDR3 DNA reads TGTGCCAGCAGCTTAGCGCCGGGGACTGAGCAGTTCTTC. Its translation: CASSLAPGTEQFF.

The chain couples TRBV25-1 to TRBJ1-1; no clear D. V lost 6 bases and J lost 1, with 12 bases in between. This CDR3 region has 14 residues. From germline, CDR1 is MGHDK and CDR2 SYGVNS. The chain's CDR3 is CASSGPSPNTEAFF. CDR3 DNA: TGTGCCAGCAGCGGGCCGTCCCCGAACACTGAAGCTTTCTTT. Drawing the rest from reference TRBV25-1 and TRBJ1-1, the complete variable domain is EADIYQTPRYLVIGTGKKITLECSQTMGHDKMYWYQQDPGMELHLIHYSYGVNSTEKGDLSSESTVSRIRTEHFPLTLESARPSHTSQYLCASSGPSPNTEAFFGQGTRLTVV.

This clonotype was counted at least ten times. CDR3 DNA: TGCAGCGTTCACGCGACAGGGTCCTACGAGCAGTACTTC. This gives the protein CSVHATGSYEQYF. This chain uses TRBV29-1 with TRBJ2-7; TRBD1 agrees at 7 bases. Trimming cost V 5 bases and J 1 base; bases outside gene matches: 5. The CDR3 length is 13 residues. The V gene's germline CDR1 is SQVTM and CDR2 ANQGSEA.

Turning to this clonotype: A much larger clone differs from this one at a single base, so this may be a read error. V is TRBV4-3 and J is TRBJ2-1; D possibly corresponds to TRBD2 (6 bases). The CDR3 consists of 15 residues. The V gene lost 4 bases and the J gene lost 0 bases, with 10 bases spanning the gap. CDR1 is LGHNA, CDR2 YSLEER, per germline. The CDR3 DNA is TGCGCCAGCAGCCCGGATAGCGGCTCCTACAATGAGCAGTTCTTC. This translates into CASSPDSGSYNEQFF.

This clonotype was recorded many times. The genes are TRBV5-1 and TRBJ2-5; D may be TRBD1 or TRBD2 (5 bases each). Trimming shortened V by 3 bases and J by 5 bases, and 14 bases separated the two germline ends. Germline V gene data show CDR1 as SGHRS and CDR2 as YFSETQ. The CDR3 consists of 14 residues. DNA for the CDR3: TGCGCCAGCAGCTCACCTCGAGAGGGGGAGACCCAGTACTTC. This gives the protein CASSSPREGETQYF. The whole variable domain, remainder taken from reference TRBV5-1 and TRBJ2-5, is KAGVTQTPRYLIKTRGQQVTLSCSPISGHRSVSWYQQTPGQGLQFLFEYFSETQRNKGNFPGRFSGRQFSNSRSEMNVSTLELGDSALYLCASSSPREGETQYFGPGTRLLVL.

The genes are TRBV5-4 and TRBJ1-6; weak D call: TRBD1 (5 bases). This CDR3 is 15 amino acids long. The germline CDR1 and CDR2 sequences are SGHNT and YYREEE (reference sequence). Trimming took 1 base from V and 10 from J, leaving 15 bases between them. The CDR3 DNA reads as TGTGCCAGCAGCTTGCAGGGAGGCTCAGAATCACCCCTCCACTTT. Translating gives CASSLQGGSESPLHF.

The V call is TRBV20-1, the J call TRBJ2-1; TRBD2 matches at 9 bases. Germline assignment: CDR1 DFQATT and CDR2 SNEGSKA (reference sequence). The CDR3 contains 16 residues. After removal of 4 bases from V and 0 bases from J, the junction contained 7 bases not matched to a gene. The CDR3 region is CSANLRGGSSYNEQFF. The CDR3 DNA is TGCAGTGCTAATTTGCGGGGGGGTAGCTCCTACAATGAGCAGTTCTTC.

This clonotype was detected only a few times. The chain is built from TRBV11-2 and TRBJ2-5, with 7 bases identical to TRBD1. This CDR3 has 12 residues. CDR1 and CDR2 (germline): SGHAT, FQNNGV. With 0 bases clipped from V and 11 bases from J, the junction kept 3 bases outside the gene matches. The CDR3 DNA reads TGTGCCAGCAGCTTAGATAGACAGGGACAGTACTTC. Protein product: CASSLDRQGQYF. Full variable domain (rest looked up from reference TRBV11-2 and TRBJ2-5): EAGVAQSPRYKIIEKRQSVAFWCNPISGHATLYWYQQILGQGPKLLIQFQNNGVVDDSQLPKDRFSAERLKGVDSTLKIQPAKLEDSAVYLCASSLDRQGQYFGPGTRLLVL.

This clonotype was observed a few times. This chain connects TRBV28 to TRBJ2-1; D may be TRBD2 (5 bases). The CDR3 extends over 20 amino acids. Trimming cost V 4 bases and J 0 bases, with 25 bases left between them. Germline assignment: CDR1 MDHEN and CDR2 SYDVKM. In DNA form, the CDR3 reads TGTGCCAGCAGTTCGCTCGTTTCCCGATTCGCGGGTCTCTCCTACAATGAGCAGTTCTTC. It specifies CASSSLVSRFAGLSYNEQFF.

CDR3 in DNA: TGTGCCATCAGTGAGTCGTACGGTGGGGGAAATCAGCCCCAGCATTTT. It is translated as CAISESYGGGNQPQHF. The J gene is TRBJ1-5, the V gene TRBV10-3, with D possibly being TRBD1 (5 bases). Germline values: CDR1 ENHRY, CDR2 SYGVKD. The V end was cut by 0 bases, the J end by 4 bases, with 13 bases between. The CDR3 sequence is 16 residues long.

This clonotype was seen a few times. The J gene is TRBJ2-2, the V gene TRBV20-1; 7 positions agree with TRBD2. The germline CDR1 and CDR2 sequences are DFQATT and SNEGSKA (reference sequence). The CDR3 runs 12 residues. With 5 bases clipped from V and 9 bases from J, the junction kept 6 bases outside the gene matches. CDR3 protein: CSARTSLRELFF. In DNA form, the CDR3 reads TGCAGTGCTCGGACTAGTCTGAGGGAGCTGTTTTTT.

This clonotype was observed a handful of times. The rearrangement uses TRBV18 and TRBJ2-3, with 7 bases fitting TRBD1. This CDR3 is 15 amino acids long. Per the germline V gene, CDR1 is KGHSH and CDR2 is LQKENI. Losses at the gene ends were 11 bases for V and 1 base for J; bases not matched to a gene: 12. The CDR3 spells CASPPPGQRTDTQYF. In DNA, the CDR3 is TGTGCCTCCCCACCCCCGGGACAGCGCACAGATACGCAGTATTTT.